This T cell receptor (beta chain) comes out of a study of molecular identifiers for immune sequencing clone quantification. This clonotype was detected a few times. The antigen is undetermined. MiXCR was run by TCRdb on the PCR reads, yielding one entry per CDR3 protein. The sample shows over 85,000 distinct CDR3 sequences, roughly a fifth of them seen only once. CD8+CD4-CCR7+CD45RA+ cells were sorted as naive CD8 T cells. Study conclusions and caveats: Clones above 20 RNA copies held over 97% of effector molecules, under 1% in naive cells.

The clonotype originates from a human donor in good health. Some libraries in this study had Jurkat cell RNA spiked in. Sequenced sample: naive CD8+ T cells from blood, with Jurkat cell RNA spiked in. Sample subset: FACS-sorted CD8+CD4-CCR7+CD45RA+ naive T cells.

Written as DNA, the CDR3 is TGTGCCAGCAGCCAAGGCAGCGGGGGGGGGTACGAGCAGTACTTC. It is translated as CASSQGSGGGYEQYF. The chain is built from TRBV14 and TRBJ2-7; 10 bases line up with TRBD2. Germline V gives CDR1 SGHDN, CDR2 FVKESK. This CDR3 region has 15 residues. V dropped 1 base and J dropped 4; count of bases not matched to a gene: 4.